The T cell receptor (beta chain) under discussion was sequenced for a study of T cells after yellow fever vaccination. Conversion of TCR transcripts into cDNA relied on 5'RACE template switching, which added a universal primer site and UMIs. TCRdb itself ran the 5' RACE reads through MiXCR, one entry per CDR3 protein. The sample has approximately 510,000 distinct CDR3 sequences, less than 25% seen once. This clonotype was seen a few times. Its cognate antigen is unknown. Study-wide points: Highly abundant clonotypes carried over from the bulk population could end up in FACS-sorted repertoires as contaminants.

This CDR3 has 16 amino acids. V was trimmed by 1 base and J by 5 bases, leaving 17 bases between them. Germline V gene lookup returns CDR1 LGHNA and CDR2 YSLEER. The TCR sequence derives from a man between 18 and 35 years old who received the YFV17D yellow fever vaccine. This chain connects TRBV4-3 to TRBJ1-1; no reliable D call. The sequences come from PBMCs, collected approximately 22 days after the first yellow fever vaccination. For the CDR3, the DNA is TGCGCCAGCAGCCAAGCAGGAGTCGTAGAGGGAACTGAAGCTTTCTTT. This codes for CASSQAGVVEGTEAFF.